This T cell receptor beta chain emerged from a study of blood T cells in healthy people across ages. Regarding the study as a whole: TCR beta diversity was tightly associated with the proportion of naive T cells.

Concerning this clonotype itself: Its antigen remains unidentified.

Trimming took off 7 bases at V and 7 bases at J, with 13 bases between the two ends. CDR3 size: 13 residues. Germline V gene sequence: CDR1 LGHDT, CDR2 YNNKEL (reference sequence). The study drew donors from healthy Caucasian individuals in Russia aged about 6 to 90. Through a sample-barcoded 5' primer and a J-beta primer mix, a second PCR was run for 7 to 11 cycles. A template-switch adaptor that had 12 random nucleotides put a tag on each cDNA molecule. TCRdb re-derived calls from the 5' RACE reads in MiXCR, one entry per CDR3 protein. The data hold some 1.4 million distinct CDR3 sequences, with around two fifths observed a single time.

Sequenced input: blood. The chain carries TRBV3-1 and TRBJ1-4; possibly TRBD1 for D (5 bases). The receptor was isolated from a woman under 30 in good health. The CDR3 bases are TGTGCCAGCACCCCGCGGGGCAGTGAAAAACTGTTTTTT. This translates into CASTPRGSEKLFF.